This T cell receptor beta chain appears in the sequencing data of a study of resident and recirculating memory T cells in vitiligo. Data came from immunoSEQ multiplex PCR; TCRdb stores just in-frame clones and leaves some out. The sample consists of more than 70,000 clones, about 91% of them appearing once. No vitiligo treatment was given during the prior three months. V was pared by 0 bases and J by 6 bases, with 12 bases between. This CDR3 contains 15 residues. From germline, CDR1 is SGHRS and CDR2 YFSETQ. The sequencing input was blood. The chain employs TRBV5-1 and TRBJ2-2, with TRBD1 as a possible D gene (5 bases). This receptor was taken from a male donor with vitiligo. The CDR3 DNA sequence: TGCGCCAGCAGCTTGGCAGGGATCAACGCCGGGGAGCTGTTTTTT. This gives the protein CASSLAGINAGELFF.